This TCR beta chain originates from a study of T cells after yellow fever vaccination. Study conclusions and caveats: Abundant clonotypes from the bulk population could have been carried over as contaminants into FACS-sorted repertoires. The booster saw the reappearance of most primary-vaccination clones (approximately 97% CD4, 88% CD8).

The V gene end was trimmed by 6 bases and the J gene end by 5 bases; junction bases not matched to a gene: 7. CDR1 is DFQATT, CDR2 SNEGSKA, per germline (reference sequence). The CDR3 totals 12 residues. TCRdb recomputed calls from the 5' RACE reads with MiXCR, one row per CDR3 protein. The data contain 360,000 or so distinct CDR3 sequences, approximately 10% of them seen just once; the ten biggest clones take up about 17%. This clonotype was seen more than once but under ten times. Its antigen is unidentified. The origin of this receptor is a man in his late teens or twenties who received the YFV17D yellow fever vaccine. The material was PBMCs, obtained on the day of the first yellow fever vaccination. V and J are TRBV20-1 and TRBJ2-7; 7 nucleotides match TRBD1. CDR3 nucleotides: TGCAGTGCCACACAGGGGAGAGACGAGCAGTACTTC. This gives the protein CSATQGRDEQYF.